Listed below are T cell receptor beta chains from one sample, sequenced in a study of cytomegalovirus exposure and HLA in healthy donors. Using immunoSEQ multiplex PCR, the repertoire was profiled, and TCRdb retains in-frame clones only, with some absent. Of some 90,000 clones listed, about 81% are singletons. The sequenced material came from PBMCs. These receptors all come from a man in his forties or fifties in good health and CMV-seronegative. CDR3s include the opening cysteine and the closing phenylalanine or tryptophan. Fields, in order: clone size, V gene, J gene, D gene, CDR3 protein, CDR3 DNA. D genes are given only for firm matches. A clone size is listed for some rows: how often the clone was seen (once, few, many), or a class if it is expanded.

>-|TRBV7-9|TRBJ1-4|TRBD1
CASSSTGVEKLFF
TGTGCCAGCAGCTCTACAGGGGTTGAAAAACTGTTTTTT
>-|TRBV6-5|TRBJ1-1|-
CASSYSRTKMNTEAFF
TGTGCCAGCAGTTACTCCCGGACAAAGATGAACACTGAAGCTTTCTTT
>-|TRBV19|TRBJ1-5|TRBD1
CASSRKGASNQPQHF
TGTGCCAGTAGTCGGAAGGGGGCGAGCAATCAGCCCCAGCATTTT
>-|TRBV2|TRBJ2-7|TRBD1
CAGTDSQSSYEQYF
TGTGCCGGGACAGACAGCCAAAGCTCCTACGAGCAGTACTTC
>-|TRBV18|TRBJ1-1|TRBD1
CASSPSGQGGTEAFF
TGTGCCAGCTCACCATCGGGACAGGGAGGTACTGAAGCTTTCTTT
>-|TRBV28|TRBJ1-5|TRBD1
CASKTGGSNSNQPQHF
TGTGCCAGCAAAACAGGGGGGTCTAATAGCAATCAGCCCCAGCATTTT
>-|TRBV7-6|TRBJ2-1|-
CASSITRTNYNEQFF
TGTGCCAGCAGCATAACGCGGACTAACTACAATGAGCAGTTCTTC
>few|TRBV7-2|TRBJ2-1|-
CASSLDRGSYNEQFF
TGTGCCAGCAGCTTAGATCGGGGCTCCTACAATGAGCAGTTCTTC
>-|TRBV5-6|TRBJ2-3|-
CASSSSTDTQYF
TGTGCCAGCAGCTCAAGCACAGATACGCAGTATTTT
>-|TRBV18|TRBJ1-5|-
CASSPEKTVNQPQHF
TGTGCCAGCTCACCGGAGAAAACTGTCAATCAGCCCCAGCATTTT
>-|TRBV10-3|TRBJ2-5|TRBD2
CAISETVAGGRSETQYF
TGTGCCATCAGCGAGACGGTAGCGGGGGGGCGGAGCGAGACCCAGTACTTC
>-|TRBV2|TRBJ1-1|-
CASRPRQTLNTEAFF
TGTGCCAGCAGACCCCGACAGACACTAAACACTGAAGCTTTCTTT
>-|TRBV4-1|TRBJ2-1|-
CASSLRLQRTSSSYNEQFF
TGCGCCAGCAGCCTCCGATTGCAGCGAACATCGAGCTCCTACAATGAGCAGTTCTTC
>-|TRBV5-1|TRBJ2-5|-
CASSPGQQETQYF
TGCGCCAGCAGCCCAGGACAGCAAGAGACCCAGTACTTC
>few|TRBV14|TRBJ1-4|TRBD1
CASSQTTGGTEKLFF
TGTGCCAGCAGCCAAACCACAGGGGGCACTGAAAAACTGTTTTTT
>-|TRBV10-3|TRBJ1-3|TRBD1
CAIRGQAISSGNTIYF
TGTGCCATCAGAGGACAGGCGATAAGCTCTGGAAACACCATATATTTT
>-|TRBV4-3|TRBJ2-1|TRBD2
CASSRTSGASYNEQFF
TGCGCCAGCAGCCGGACTAGCGGGGCTTCTTACAATGAGCAGTTCTTC
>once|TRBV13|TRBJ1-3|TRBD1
CASSSDGTGGNTIYF
TGTGCCAGCAGCTCGGACGGGACAGGGGGAAACACCATATATTTT
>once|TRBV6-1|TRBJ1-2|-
CASSEGAASYGYTF
TGTGCCAGCAGTGAAGGGGCAGCCTCATATGGCTACACCTTC
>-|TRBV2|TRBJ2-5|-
CASRRGSVTQYF
TGTGCCAGCAGAAGGGGATCCGTCACCCAGTACTTC
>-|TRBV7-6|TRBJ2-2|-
CASSPPGGNTGELFF
TGTGCCAGCAGCCCTCCCGGGGGGAACACCGGGGAGCTGTTTTTT
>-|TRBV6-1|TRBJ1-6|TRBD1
CASSETGGKSPLHF
TGTGCCAGCAGTGAAACAGGGGGCAAATCACCCCTCCACTTT
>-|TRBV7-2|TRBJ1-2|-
CASSLVTGTHGYTF
TGTGCCAGCAGCTTAGTGACGGGAACCCATGGCTACACCTTC
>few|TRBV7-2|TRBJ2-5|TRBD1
CASSRGQGQETQYF
TGTGCCAGCAGCCGTGGACAGGGGCAAGAGACCCAGTACTTC
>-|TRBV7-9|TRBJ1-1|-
CASSSSAGDEAFF
TGTGCCAGCAGCTCGAGCGCAGGGGATGAAGCTTTCTTT
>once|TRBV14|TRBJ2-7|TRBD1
CASSPRTGGSEQYF
TGTGCCAGCAGCCCTCGGACAGGCGGTTCCGAGCAGTACTTC
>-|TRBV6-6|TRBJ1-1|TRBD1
CASDGTGAEAFF
TGTGCCAGTGACGGGACAGGGGCTGAAGCTTTCTTT
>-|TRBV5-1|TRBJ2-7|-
CASSPVGFYEQYF
TGCGCCAGCAGCCCGGTCGGGTTCTACGAGCAGTACTTC
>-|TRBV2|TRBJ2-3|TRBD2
CASSDRAGGTDTQYF
TGTGCCAGCAGTGACCGAGCGGGAGGCACAGATACGCAGTATTTT
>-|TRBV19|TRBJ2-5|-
CASSDLGGTQYF
TGTGCCAGTAGTGACCTCGGGGGGACCCAGTACTTC
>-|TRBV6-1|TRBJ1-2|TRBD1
CATSTGTYGYTF
TGTGCCACCTCGACAGGGACCTATGGCTACACCTTC
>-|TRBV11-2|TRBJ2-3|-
CASSPVSRVGTDTQYF
TGTGCCAGCAGCCCAGTTTCTCGGGTGGGCACAGATACGCAGTATTTT
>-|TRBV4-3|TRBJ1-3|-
CASSQVFGRGEDTIYF
TGCGCCAGCAGCCAAGTTTTCGGGAGGGGGGAAGACACCATATATTTT
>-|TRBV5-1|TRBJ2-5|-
CASSPNPPTGPQETQYF
TGCGCCAGCAGCCCAAACCCCCCTACAGGGCCCCAAGAGACCCAGTACTTC
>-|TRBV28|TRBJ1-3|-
CASTKGGSGNTIYF
TGTGCCAGCACTAAAGGGGGCTCTGGAAACACCATATATTTT
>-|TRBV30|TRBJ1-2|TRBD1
CAWNRDRPYGYTF
TGTGCCTGGAACCGGGACAGGCCCTATGGCTACACCTTC
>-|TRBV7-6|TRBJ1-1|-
CASSLGRAMNTEAFF
TGTGCCAGCAGCTTAGGCAGGGCGATGAACACTGAAGCTTTCTTT
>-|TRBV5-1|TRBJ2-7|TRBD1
CASSPNRGNEQYF
TGCGCCAGCAGCCCCAACAGGGGGAACGAGCAGTACTTC
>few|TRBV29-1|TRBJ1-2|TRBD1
CSVEAGGADYGYTF
TGCAGCGTTGAAGCAGGGGGCGCAGACTATGGCTACACCTTC
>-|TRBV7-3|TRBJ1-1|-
CASSFRAGDEAFF
TGTGCCAGCAGCTTTCGTGCGGGGGATGAAGCTTTCTTT
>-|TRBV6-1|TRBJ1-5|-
CASHPGSYSNQPQHF
TGTGCCAGTCATCCAGGGTCTTATAGCAATCAGCCCCAGCATTTT
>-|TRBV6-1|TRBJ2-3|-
CASSVDNPGTQYF
TGTGCCAGCAGTGTAGACAATCCCGGCACGCAGTATTTT
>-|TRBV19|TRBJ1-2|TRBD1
CASSIGDRGYGYTF
TGTGCCAGTAGTATTGGGGACAGGGGATATGGCTACACCTTC
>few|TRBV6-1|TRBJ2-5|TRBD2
CASGEGAGSGETQYF
TGTGCCAGCGGAGAGGGAGCGGGGAGTGGAGAGACCCAGTACTTC
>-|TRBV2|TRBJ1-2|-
CASSEGLGSINYGYTF
TGTGCCAGCAGTGAGGGGCTCGGCAGCATTAACTATGGCTACACCTTC
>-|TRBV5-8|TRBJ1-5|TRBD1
CASSPGQMSNQPQHF
TGTGCCAGCAGCCCGGGACAGATGAGCAATCAGCCCCAGCATTTT
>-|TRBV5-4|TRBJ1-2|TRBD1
CASSPDRGIYYGYTF
TGTGCCAGCAGCCCGGACAGGGGGATTTACTATGGCTACACCTTC
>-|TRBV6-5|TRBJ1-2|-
CASSQTGNYGYTF
TGTGCCAGCAGTCAAACAGGGAACTATGGCTACACCTTC
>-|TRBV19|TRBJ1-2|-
CASALRRDYGYTF
TGTGCCAGTGCGCTACGGAGAGACTATGGCTACACCTTC
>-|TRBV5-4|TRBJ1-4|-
CASSLQPTNEKLFF
TGTGCCAGCAGCTTACAGCCAACTAATGAAAAACTGTTTTTT
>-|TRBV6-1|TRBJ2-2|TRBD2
CASSAGSGGPNTGELFF
TGTGCCAGCAGTGCTGGGAGCGGGGGTCCCAACACCGGGGAGCTGTTTTTT
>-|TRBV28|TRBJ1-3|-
CASRGTLSGNTIYF
TGTGCCAGCAGAGGGACACTCTCTGGAAACACCATATATTTT
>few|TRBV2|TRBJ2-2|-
CASSVGAGTGELFF
TGTGCCAGCAGTGTGGGGGCGGGCACCGGGGAGCTGTTTTTT
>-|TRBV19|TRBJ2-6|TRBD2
CASSIWQGGGSGANVLTF
TGTGCCAGTAGTATATGGCAGGGCGGGGGCTCTGGGGCCAACGTCCTGACTTTC
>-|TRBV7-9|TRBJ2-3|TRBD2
CASSLPFRLAGHTDTQYF
TGTGCCAGCAGCTTACCTTTCCGACTAGCGGGTCACACAGATACGCAGTATTTT
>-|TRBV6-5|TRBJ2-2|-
CASSSTGQSNTGELFF
TGTGCCAGCAGTTCCACCGGACAGTCGAACACCGGGGAGCTGTTTTTT
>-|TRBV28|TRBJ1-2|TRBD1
CASSLGQGRGYTF
TGTGCCAGCAGTCTCGGACAGGGTCGAGGCTACACCTTC
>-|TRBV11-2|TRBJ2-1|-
CASSLERAGKYNEQFF
TGTGCCAGCAGCTTAGAAAGGGCAGGGAAGTACAATGAGCAGTTCTTC
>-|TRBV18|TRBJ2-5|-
CASSRGLAGSQETQYF
TGTGCCAGCTCCAGGGGGCTAGCGGGGAGCCAAGAGACCCAGTACTTC
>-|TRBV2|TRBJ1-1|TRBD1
CASRVEQRTGSTEAFF
TGTGCCAGCAGAGTAGAGCAAAGGACAGGGAGTACTGAAGCTTTCTTT